Listed below are T cell receptor beta chains from one sample, sequenced in a study of shared clonotypes between healthy human individuals. Sequencing was performed with immunoSEQ multiplex PCR; in TCRdb, only in-frame clones are kept and a portion is missing. The sample records hundreds of thousands of clones, around 96% being singletons. The sample comprised naive CD8+ T cells sorted from blood. The receptors shown here come from a woman under 40 in good health. Each CDR3 is given with its conserved first and last residue. A D gene is named only where the DNA matches it firmly. Some rows mark clone size as missing; the rest say once, few, many or name a class of expanded clone.

j_call d_call clone_size v_call cdr3_aa cdr3_nt
TRBJ2-1 NA NA TRBV19 CASSPYTGTRNEQFF TGTGCCAGTAGTCCCTATACCGGGACCCGCAATGAGCAGTTCTTC
TRBJ2-1 TRBD2 NA TRBV27 CASRTPGLAPGEQFF TGTGCCAGCAGGACACCGGGACTAGCGCCTGGGGAGCAGTTCTTC
TRBJ2-7 NA NA TRBV5-8 CASSWNRPKWEQYF TGTGCCAGCAGCTGGAACCGTCCTAAATGGGAGCAGTACTTC
TRBJ2-2 TRBD2 NA TRBV5-5 CASSSRLAGADTGELFF TGTGCCAGCAGCTCCCGACTAGCGGGAGCCGACACCGGGGAGCTGTTTTTT
TRBJ2-1 NA NA TRBV7-9 CASSLWDEQFF TGTGCCAGCAGCTTATGGGATGAGCAGTTCTTC
TRBJ2-7 NA NA TRBV2 CASNWDNGYEQYF TGTGCCAGCAACTGGGACAACGGCTACGAGCAGTACTTC
TRBJ2-1 NA NA TRBV25-1 CASSLTGAYNEQFF TGTGCCAGCAGCCTAACCGGGGCCTACAATGAGCAGTTCTTC
TRBJ2-1 NA NA TRBV25-1 CASSFPGDNEQFF TGTGCCAGCAGTTTTCCAGGGGATAATGAGCAGTTCTTC
TRBJ2-1 NA NA TRBV6-1 CASSEVPGVFDEQFF TGTGCCAGCAGTGAGGTCCCAGGAGTCTTTGATGAGCAGTTCTTC
TRBJ2-7 NA NA TRBV28 CASSFAVVQSREQYF TGTGCCAGCAGTTTCGCCGTCGTCCAAAGCCGTGAGCAGTACTTC
TRBJ1-5 NA NA TRBV6-1 CASNGVGYSNQPQHF TGTGCCAGCAACGGGGTCGGGTATAGCAATCAGCCCCAGCATTTT
TRBJ1-4 NA NA TRBV6-5 CASSYSEGPEKLFF TGTGCCAGCAGTTACTCCGAGGGACCCGAAAAACTGTTTTTT
TRBJ2-7 NA NA TRBV28 CACCAFQGLDEQYF TGTGCCTGCTGCGCCTTTCAGGGTCTCGACGAGCAGTACTTC
TRBJ2-7 NA NA TRBV7-8 CASSFGNEQYF TGTGCCAGCAGCTTCGGGAACGAGCAGTACTTC
TRBJ2-7 NA NA TRBV27 CASSLTPSVTSYEQYF TGTGCCAGCAGTCTTACCCCGTCAGTAACCTCCTACGAGCAGTACTTC
TRBJ2-7 NA NA TRBV21-1 CASSKETSGFEQYF TGTGCCAGCAGCAAAGAAACTAGCGGGTTCGAGCAGTACTTC
TRBJ1-2 TRBD1 NA TRBV10-3 CAISEGTGGYGYTF TGTGCCATCAGTGAGGGGACAGGGGGCTATGGCTACACCTTC
TRBJ2-5 NA NA TRBV27 CASSFSSYDETQYF TGTGCCAGCAGTTTTAGCAGCTATGACGAGACCCAGTACTTC
TRBJ2-7 NA NA TRBV4-1 CASSQGGLGGGQGDEQYF TGCGCCAGCAGCCAGGGAGGGTTAGGAGGGGGCCAGGGCGACGAGCAGTACTTC
TRBJ2-7 TRBD1 NA TRBV13 CASSLPGQSSEQYF TGTGCCAGCAGCTTACCGGGACAGTCAAGCGAGCAGTACTTC
TRBJ1-1 NA NA TRBV2 CASSETTGLDNEAFF TGTGCCAGCAGTGAAACCACAGGGTTAGATAATGAAGCTTTCTTT
TRBJ2-3 NA NA TRBV28 CASSLSTDTQYF TGTGCCAGCAGTTTATCCACAGATACGCAGTATTTT
TRBJ2-7 TRBD2 NA TRBV7-6 CASSPGLAGSSYEQYF TGTGCCAGCAGCCCGGGACTAGCGGGTTCTTCCTACGAGCAGTACTTC
TRBJ2-1 TRBD2 NA TRBV4-1 CASSQYLAGEENEQFF TGCGCCAGCAGCCAATACCTAGCGGGAGAAGAAAATGAGCAGTTCTTC
TRBJ2-7 NA once TRBV5-4 CASSGVGGPGYEQYF TGTGCCAGCAGCGGGGTAGGCGGCCCCGGTTACGAGCAGTACTTC
TRBJ1-1 NA NA TRBV19 CASTDRLGAFF TGTGCCAGTACCGACAGGTTGGGAGCTTTCTTT
TRBJ1-5 NA NA TRBV2 CASSESGDNQPQHF TGTGCCAGCAGTGAGTCGGGGGACAATCAGCCCCAGCATTTT
TRBJ1-4 NA once TRBV4-1 CASSQVSEGGPSEKLFF TGCGCCAGCAGCCAAGTCTCAGAGGGGGGGCCCTCTGAAAAACTGTTTTTT
TRBJ1-1 NA NA TRBV7-8 CASSLSGYDTEAFF TGTGCCAGCAGCTTAAGCGGGTATGACACTGAAGCTTTCTTT
TRBJ2-1 TRBD2 NA TRBV4-2 CASSQEGLAGNEQFF TGTGCCAGCAGCCAGGAGGGACTAGCGGGAAATGAGCAGTTCTTC
TRBJ2-2 TRBD2 NA TRBV5-6 CASSSGLADHTGELFF TGTGCCAGCAGCTCAGGACTAGCGGACCACACCGGGGAGCTGTTTTTT
TRBJ1-6 TRBD1 NA TRBV28 CASSPLDRAPSPLHF TGTGCCAGCAGCCCCTTGGACAGGGCCCCCTCACCCCTCCACTTT
TRBJ1-5 TRBD1 NA TRBV6-1 CASLRQGRGNQPQHF TGTGCCAGTTTGAGACAGGGAAGGGGGAATCAGCCCCAGCATTTT
TRBJ2-4 TRBD2 NA TRBV19 CASKIAGIQYF TGTGCCAGTAAAATAGCGGGAATTCAGTACTTC
TRBJ1-1 NA NA TRBV28 CASTLLFGAQHTEAFF TGTGCCAGCACCCTACTCTTCGGGGCACAACACACTGAAGCTTTCTTT
TRBJ1-2 NA NA TRBV5-1 CASSLGNFYGYTF TGCGCCAGCAGCTTGGGCAATTTCTATGGCTACACCTTC
TRBJ2-7 NA NA TRBV27 CASSFGPSYEQYF TGTGCCAGCAGTTTTGGCCCCTCCTACGAGCAGTACTTC
TRBJ1-2 NA NA TRBV5-6 CASSLWGGNGYTF TGTGCCAGCAGCTTGTGGGGAGGGAATGGCTACACCTTC
TRBJ2-3 TRBD1 NA TRBV27 CASSLSGQGAVDTQYF TGTGCCAGCAGTTTATCAGGACAGGGGGCCGTAGATACGCAGTATTTT
TRBJ2-7 NA NA TRBV5-1 CASTARLGGGYEQYF TGCGCCAGCACCGCTAGACTAGGGGGAGGCTACGAGCAGTACTTC
TRBJ2-6 NA NA TRBV5-6 CASSLGSNVLTF TGTGCCAGCAGCTTGGGTTCCAACGTCCTGACTTTC
TRBJ2-7 NA NA TRBV27 CASSFGQMYEQYF TGTGCCAGCAGTTTCGGACAGATGTACGAGCAGTACTTC